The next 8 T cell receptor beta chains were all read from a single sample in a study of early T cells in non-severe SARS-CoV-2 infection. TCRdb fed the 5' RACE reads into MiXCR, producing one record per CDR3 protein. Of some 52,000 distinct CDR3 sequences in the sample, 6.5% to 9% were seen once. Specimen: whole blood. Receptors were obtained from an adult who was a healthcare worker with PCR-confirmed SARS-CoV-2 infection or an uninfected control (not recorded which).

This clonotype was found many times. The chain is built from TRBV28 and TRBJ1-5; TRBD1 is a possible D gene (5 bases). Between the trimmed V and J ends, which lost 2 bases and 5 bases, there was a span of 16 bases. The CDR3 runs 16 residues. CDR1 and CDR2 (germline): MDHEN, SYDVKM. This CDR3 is CASSLQGLGIDQPQHF. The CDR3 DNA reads TGTGCCAGCAGTTTACAGGGATTGGGAATTGATCAGCCCCAGCATTTT.

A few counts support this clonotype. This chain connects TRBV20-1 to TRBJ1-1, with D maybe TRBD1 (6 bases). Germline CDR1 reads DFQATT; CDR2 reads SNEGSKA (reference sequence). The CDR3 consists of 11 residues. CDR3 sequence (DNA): TGCAGGCCAGGGGCAGGGACTGAAGCTTTCTTT. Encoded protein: CRPGAGTEAFF.

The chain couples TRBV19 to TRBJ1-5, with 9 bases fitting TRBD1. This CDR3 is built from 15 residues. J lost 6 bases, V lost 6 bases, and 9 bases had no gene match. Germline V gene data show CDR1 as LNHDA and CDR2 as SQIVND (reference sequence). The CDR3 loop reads CASRPEDRGPQPQHF. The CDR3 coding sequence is TGTGCCAGTAGGCCCGAGGACAGGGGACCTCAGCCCCAGCATTTT.

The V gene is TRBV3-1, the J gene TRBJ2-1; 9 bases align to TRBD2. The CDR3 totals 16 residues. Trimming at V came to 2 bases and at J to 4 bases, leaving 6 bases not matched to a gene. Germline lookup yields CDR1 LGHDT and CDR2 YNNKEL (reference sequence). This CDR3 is CASSQRRAGGYNEQFF. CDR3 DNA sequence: TGTGCCAGCAGCCAAAGAAGAGCGGGGGGATACAATGAGCAGTTCTTC.

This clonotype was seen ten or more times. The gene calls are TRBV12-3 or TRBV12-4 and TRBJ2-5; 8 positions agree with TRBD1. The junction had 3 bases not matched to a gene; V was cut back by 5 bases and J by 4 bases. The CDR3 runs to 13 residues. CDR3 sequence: CASSPGTGETQYF. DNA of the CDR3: TGTGCCAGCAGTCCCGGGACAGGAGAGACCCAGTACTTC.

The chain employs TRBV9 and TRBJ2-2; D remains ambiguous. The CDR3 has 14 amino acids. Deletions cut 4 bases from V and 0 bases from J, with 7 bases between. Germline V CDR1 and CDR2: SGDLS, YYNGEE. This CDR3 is CASSINTNTGELFF. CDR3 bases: TGTGCCAGCAGCATAAATACGAACACCGGGGAGCTGTTTTTT.

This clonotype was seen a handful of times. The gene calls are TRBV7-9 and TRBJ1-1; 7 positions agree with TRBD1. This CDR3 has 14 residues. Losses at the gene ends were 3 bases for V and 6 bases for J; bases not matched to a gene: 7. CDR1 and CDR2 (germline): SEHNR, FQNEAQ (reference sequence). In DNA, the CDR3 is TGTGCCAGCAGCTTGGGGACAGCAACCGCTGAAGCTTTCTTT. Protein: CASSLGTATAEAFF.

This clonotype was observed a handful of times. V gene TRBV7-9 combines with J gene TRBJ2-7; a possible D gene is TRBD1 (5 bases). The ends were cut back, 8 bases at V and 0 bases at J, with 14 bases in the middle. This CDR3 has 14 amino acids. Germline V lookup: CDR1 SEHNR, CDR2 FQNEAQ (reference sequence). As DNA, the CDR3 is TGTGCCAGCGTTCTTGGACATGTCTCCTACGAGCAGTACTTC. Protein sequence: CASVLGHVSYEQYF.